This T cell receptor (beta chain) stems from a study of beta chain features in type 1 diabetes. Whole-study findings and limits: Whether TCRB rearrangement is influenced by HLA type was left unresolved in this analysis. Since sequencing was performed on cDNA, cells with high TCR expression could be over-represented. Type 1 diabetes patients had moderately but significantly shorter TCRB CDR3s in all four CD4+ subsets.

This CDR3 has 16 residues. Germline-derived CDR1 and CDR2 are ENHRY and SYGVKD. Trimming took 11 bases from V and 4 from J; bases not matched to a gene: 19. All of the isolated RNA was reverse transcribed, so expressed TCRB transcripts were sequenced. Here immunoSEQ multiplex PCR was the method, and the copy in TCRdb shows in-frame clones only, minus some. The table lists hundreds of thousands of clones, about a tenth of them singletons. Using CD45RO/CCR7/CD25/CD127/CD95/CD27, CD4+ naive, central memory, regulatory and stem cell-like memory cells were sorted. Comment on this clone: Its antigen is as yet unknown.

The receptor was derived from a man aged 25 to 40 with type 1 diabetes. Specimen: naive CD4+ T cells from blood. V usage is TRBV10-3 and J usage is TRBJ1-2; TRBD1 matches 7 bases. In DNA form, the CDR3 reads TGTGCCTCCGAGGAGGGCAGGGGGATTAGTATCTATGGCTACACCTTC. This translates into CASEEGRGISIYGYTF.